Given below is one T cell receptor (beta chain) in context. What it binds is unknown. The source of the sample is a study of CD8 T cells in ankylosing spondylitis. Study-wide findings and caveats: Earlier studies detected some motif variants in reactive arthritis synovial fluid and blood. Apparently characteristic of ankylosing spondylitis blood was a TCR beta motif (about 8 highly homologous variants).

The CDR3 has 16 residues. Per germline, CDR1 SGDLS and CDR2 YYNGEE. The trim removed 4 bases at V and 6 bases at J, leaving 11 bases unmatched. Construction of TCR beta libraries was performed using quantitative 5'-RACE with molecular barcodes. TCRdb re-analysed the 5' RACE reads in MiXCR, keeping a single row per CDR3 protein. Of around 450,000 distinct CDR3 sequences listed, 20% to 30% are singletons. This TCR was sampled from a male donor with ankylosing spondylitis. This chain links TRBV9 with TRBJ2-1; 9 positions agree with TRBD2. Material for sequencing was blood, either unsorted or a sorted T cell fraction (not recorded which). CDR3 DNA sequence: TGTGCCAGCAGCCCTCGGGGTAGCGGGAGTCCCAATGAGCAGTTCTTC. Residues: CASSPRGSGSPNEQFF.